The clone carrying this TCR beta chain was observed a few times. Its antigen is not known. Since a far larger clone is one base different, this is likely a read error. The sample originates from a study of regulatory T cells in long-lasting Graves disease. Overall study results and limits: Newly diagnosed disease favored TRBV20-1 and TRBJ2-1 over persistent disease. Accuracy might have suffered from few samples.

Sample time point: persistent/refractory GD, antithyroid drugs over 5 years with positive TRAb. PBMC-extracted RNA yielded the TCR library. EDTA tubes held roughly 10 milliliters of peripheral blood from each patient. Researchers made TCR beta libraries by using iRepertoire HTBI primers and running Arm-PCR on CDR3 regions. MiXCR was run by TCRdb on the multiplex PCR reads, yielding one entry per CDR3 protein. The sample shows more than 350,000 distinct CDR3 sequences, roughly 21% of them seen only once. The CDR3 runs 14 residues. With V trimmed by 4 bases and J by 10 bases, 8 bases remained unmatched. Germline V gene sequence: CDR1 LNHNV, CDR2 YYDKDF (reference sequence).

This chain joins TRBV15 and TRBJ2-1; TRBD1 aligns across 9 bases. Sample: peripheral blood mononuclear cells (PBMCs), taken when the disease was refractory, from a patient treated with antithyroid drugs. The TCR comes from a female donor with Graves disease. This CDR3 is CATSTGTGSYEQFF. The DNA for the CDR3 is TGTGCCACCAGCACTGGGACAGGGAGCTACGAGCAGTTCTTC.